The 21 T cell receptor beta chains presented below share a single source sample, sequenced in a study of cytomegalovirus exposure and HLA in healthy donors. Primers: 60 Vbeta forward and 13 Jbeta reverse. Clones were read by immunoSEQ multiplex PCR, and TCRdb kept only the in-frame ones, dropping some. The table counts about 200,000 clones; 6.5% lies in the top ten. Sequencing was performed on PBMCs. Every receptor here comes from a man aged 25-45 years in good health and CMV-seronegative.

This chain uses TRBV29-1 with TRBJ1-2, with D possibly being TRBD1 (5 bases). Germline V gene lookup returns CDR1 SQVTM and CDR2 ANQGSEA. The CDR3 has 12 residues. The germline V and J ends were trimmed by 4 bases and 5 bases, with 11 bases remaining between them. The CDR3 region has the DNA TGCAGCGTTGTGCAGGGAGGATATGGCTACACCTTC. Amino acids: CSVVQGGYGYTF. Using reference TRBV29-1 and TRBJ1-2 for the parts outside the CDR3, the full variable domain is SAVISQKPSRDICQRGTSLTIQCQVDSQVTMMFWYRQQPGQSLTLIATANQGSEATYESGFVIDKFPISRPNLTFSTLTVSNMSPEDSSIYLCSVVQGGYGYTFGSGTRLTVV.

The chain recombines TRBV27 with TRBJ1-4, with 7 bases that match TRBD1. Trimming took 5 bases from V and 5 from J; bases not matched to a gene: 5. The CDR3 is 14 residues long. Germline V gene data show CDR1 as MNHEY and CDR2 as SMNVEV (reference sequence). CDR3 nucleotide sequence: TGTGCCAGCAGTCCCACGGGACAGAATGAAAAACTGTTTTTT. The encoded protein is CASSPTGQNEKLFF.

The V gene is TRBV6-5, the J gene TRBJ2-4, with TRBD2 matching over 13 bases. The V gene's germline CDR1 is MNHEY and CDR2 SVGAGI. V lost 6 bases to trimming and J lost 9 bases; unmatched junction nucleotides: 5. The CDR3 contains 14 residues. The CDR3 sequence: CASRTSGGAVIQYF. Here the CDR3 DNA reads TGTGCCAGCAGAACTAGCGGGGGGGCGGTCATTCAGTACTTC.

The CDR3 spells CASSPVRPSGGTGELFF. CDR3 bases: TGTGCCAGCTCACCAGTGAGGCCTAGCGGGGGCACCGGGGAGCTGTTTTTT. The genes are TRBV18 and TRBJ2-2; TRBD2 aligns across 10 bases. CDR1 and CDR2 from the germline V gene are KGHSH and LQKENI. The CDR3 has 17 residues. Trimming removed 2 bases from V and 4 bases from J; junction bases left unmatched: 7.

The chain carries TRBV11-3 and TRBJ1-1; 9 nucleotides line up with TRBD1. Germline values: CDR1 SGHNT, CDR2 YENEEA. Trimming took 3 bases from V and 4 from J; bases not matched to a gene: 6. CDR3 length equals 15 residues. CDR3 region: CASSFEGQGLTEAFF. CDR3 in DNA: TGTGCCAGCAGCTTTGAGGGACAGGGTCTCACTGAAGCTTTCTTT. The full variable domain, with the rest looked up from reference TRBV11-3 and TRBJ1-1, is EAGVVQSPRYKIIEKKQPVAFWCNPISGHNTLYWYLQNLGQGPELLIRYENEEAVDDSQLPKDRFSAERLKGVDSTLKIQPAELGDSAVYLCASSFEGQGLTEAFFGQGTRLTVV.

V and J are TRBV10-3 and TRBJ2-7; 8 bases agree with TRBD2. This CDR3 has 15 residues. In germline, CDR1 is ENHRY, CDR2 SYGVKD. V lost 3 bases, J lost 5 bases, and 9 bases stayed unmatched. This CDR3 reads CAISDQAGAQNEQYF. In DNA, the CDR3 is TGTGCCATCAGTGATCAAGCGGGAGCCCAGAACGAGCAGTACTTC.

Comments on this clone: One end of the junction fails to match germline, which may point to a read error. The same CDR3 can be traced to other DNA sequences in this sample. The gene calls are TRBV19 and TRBJ2-6; 8 bases match TRBD2. The germline CDR1 and CDR2 sequences are LNHDA and SQIVND (reference sequence). This CDR3 has 17 residues. This chain's CDR3 is CASSRGAGGSGANVLTF. DNA for the CDR3: TGTGCCAGTAGCCGGGGGGCGGGAGGTTCTGGGGCCAACGTTCTGACTTTC.

This chain links TRBV10-2 with TRBJ2-3, with 10 nucleotides matching TRBD2. The junction had 11 bases not matched to a gene; V was cut back by 7 bases and J by 4 bases. In germline, CDR1 is WSHSY, CDR2 SAAADI. This CDR3 is 16 amino acids long. DNA for the CDR3: TGCGCCAGCATGCATCTAGCGGGAGTAGGATCAGATACGCAGTATTTT. Translation: CASMHLAGVGSDTQYF.

The chain links TRBV6-5 to TRBJ2-5; tentative D call: TRBD1 (6 bases). The DNA end lines up better with TRBJ2-7; the J call may be wrong. The CDR3 spans 13 residues. Per the germline V gene, CDR1 is MNHEY and CDR2 is SVGAGI. This CDR3 reads CASSFDRSYEQYF. The CDR3 DNA reads TGTGCCAGCAGTTTTGACAGGTCCTACGAGCAGTACTTC.

The rearrangement links TRBV28 to TRBJ2-1; maybe TRBD2 (5 bases). The length of the CDR3 is 11 residues. Deletions cut 10 bases from V and 5 bases from J, with 9 bases between. Germline V gene sequence: CDR1 MDHEN, CDR2 SYDVKM. CDR3 in DNA: TGTGCCATCTTCGGGGACAATGAGCAGTTCTTC. Its protein product is CAIFGDNEQFF.

The chain links TRBV2 to TRBJ2-2; TRBD2 aligns across 10 bases. V was pared by 2 bases and J by 9 bases, with 6 bases of the junction left unmatched. Germline V gene data show CDR1 as SNHLY and CDR2 as FYNNEI. The CDR3 covers 15 residues. The CDR3 sequence is CASSETSGNHRELFF. The CDR3 DNA sequence: TGTGCCAGCAGTGAAACTAGCGGGAACCACCGGGAGCTGTTTTTT. Full variable domain (remainder filled in from reference TRBV2 and TRBJ2-2): EPEVTQTPSHQVTQMGQEVILRCVPISNHLYFYWYRQILGQKVEFLVSFYNNEISEKSEIFDDQFSVERPDGSNFTLKIRSTKLEDSAMYFCASSETSGNHRELFFGEGSRLTVL.

The rearrangement joins TRBV6-1 to TRBJ2-1, with D possibly matching TRBD2 (6 bases). This CDR3 spans 15 amino acids. Trimming stripped 10 bases from V and 4 bases from J, with 20 bases between. Germline V lookup: CDR1 MNHNS, CDR2 SASEGT. The CDR3 here is CATVSPGTSYNEQFF. CDR3 nucleotides: TGTGCCACCGTATCTCCCGGGACTTCATACAATGAGCAGTTCTTC.

The V gene is TRBV5-5, the J gene TRBJ1-5; TRBD1 matches 8 bases. The V and J ends lost 2 bases and 2 bases, in that order; junction bases with no gene match: 3. The CDR3 covers 15 residues. Germline CDR1 reads SGHKS; CDR2 reads YYEKEE (reference sequence). The CDR3 DNA follows: TGTGCCAGCAGCTTTCCGGGACAGGGCAATCAGCCCCAGCATTTT. Translated, it gives CASSFPGQGNQPQHF.

The rearrangement joins TRBV6-1 to TRBJ1-1, with a tentative D call TRBD1 (5 bases). The CDR3 loop spans 13 amino acids. V was clipped by 6 bases and J by 7 bases, with 15 bases between them. Per the germline V gene, CDR1 is MNHNS and CDR2 is SASEGT. CDR3 DNA: TGTGCCAGCAGCCTCACCGGGGGTGGTGAAGCTTTCTTT. It translates to CASSLTGGGEAFF.

This sequence joins TRBV6-6 and TRBJ1-5; possibly TRBD1 for D (6 bases). CDR1 MNHNY and CDR2 SVGAGI come from the germline V gene (reference sequence). There are 15 residues in the CDR3. Trimming cost V 2 bases and J 3 bases, with 11 bases left between them. In DNA form, the CDR3 reads TGTGCCAGCAGTTACGACGGGACACTCAATCAGCCCCAGCATTTT. It is translated as CASSYDGTLNQPQHF.

The chain couples TRBV5-6 to TRBJ1-4; 9 bases line up with TRBD1. CDR1 SGHDT and CDR2 YYEEEE come from the germline V gene. This CDR3 has 17 amino acids. Trimming removed 0 bases from V and 0 bases from J; junction bases left unmatched: 3. The CDR3 here is CASSLGQGVATNEKLFF. The CDR3 bases are TGTGCCAGCAGCTTGGGACAGGGGGTGGCAACTAATGAAAAACTGTTTTTT.

This sequence joins TRBV6-1 and TRBJ2-5, with D possibly TRBD1 on 6 matching bases. The CDR3 is 14 amino acids. CDR1 MNHNS and CDR2 SASEGT come from the germline V gene. The V and J ends lost 4 bases and 4 bases respectively, with 13 bases between them. CDR3 region: CASSARTDGETQYF. Here the CDR3 DNA reads TGTGCCAGCAGTGCCCGGACAGATGGAGAGACCCAGTACTTC.

This sequence joins TRBV12-5 and TRBJ1-6; unclear D gene. V was pared by 3 bases and J by 8 bases, with 14 bases between. Germline CDR1 and CDR2: LGHNT and FRNRAP. The CDR3 is made up of 15 amino acids. The CDR3 loop is CASGLIGEGDSPLHF. Written as DNA, the CDR3 is TGTGCTAGTGGTTTAATCGGGGAGGGAGATTCACCCCTCCACTTT.

The chain links TRBV28 to TRBJ2-3, with TRBD1 identical over 7 bases. V shed 3 bases and J 2 bases; nucleotides not matched to a gene: 5. The length of the CDR3 is 15 residues. Germline assignment: CDR1 MDHEN and CDR2 SYDVKM. The CDR3 DNA reads as TGTGCCAGCAGTTTGGTGGGACAGCTCACAGATACGCAGTATTTT. This gives the protein CASSLVGQLTDTQYF.

The chain combines TRBV2 with TRBJ1-4, with 8 positions matching TRBD1. The CDR3 has 14 amino acids. V gave up 6 bases and J gave up 7 bases; unmatched junction bases: 7. The germline gives CDR1 SNHLY, CDR2 FYNNEI. Written as DNA, the CDR3 is TGTGCCAGCAGGGAGCAGGGGGCGCTTGAAAAACTGTTTTTT. Its protein is CASREQGALEKLFF.

This chain uses TRBV11-2 with TRBJ2-5; D unresolved. The germline V gene has CDR1 SGHAT and CDR2 FQNNGV. Trimming removed 5 bases from V and 2 bases from J, with 12 bases in between. This CDR3 region has 14 residues. The CDR3 DNA reads TGTGCCAGCAGCCTCCGGGTCGCACAAGAGACCCAGTACTTC. Residues: CASSLRVAQETQYF.